This is a list of T cell receptor beta chains from one sample in a study of blood T cells in healthy people across ages. Each CDR3 protein is one row after TCRdb ran MiXCR on the 5' RACE reads. The repertoire holds some 790,000 distinct CDR3 sequences, with roughly 26% as singletons. What was sequenced was blood. The receptors here all came from a woman older than 75 in good health. The CDR3 runs from the conserved cysteine through the conserved F or W. The order of the fields is clone size, J gene, V gene, D gene, CDR3 protein, CDR3 DNA. A D gene is named only where the DNA matches it firmly. Size values are once, few and many counts, or a class for expanded clones, and some rows have none.

clone_size: .
j_call: TRBJ2-6
v_call: TRBV14
d_call: .
cdr3_aa: CASSQGARAYSGVNVLTF
cdr3_nt: TGTGCCAGCAGCCAAGGGGCCAGAGCATACTCTGGGGTCAACGTCCTGACTTTC

clone_size: few
j_call: TRBJ1-6
v_call: TRBV3-1
d_call: .
cdr3_aa: CASGHREFNSPPHF
cdr3_nt: TGTGCCAGCGGACACAGGGAGTTTAATTCACCCCCCCACTTT

clone_size: .
j_call: TRBJ2-1
v_call: TRBV6-5
d_call: TRBD2
cdr3_aa: CASSSVLAGGEQFF
cdr3_nt: TGTGCCAGCAGTTCCGTTCTAGCGGGAGGAGAGCAGTTCTTC

clone_size: .
j_call: TRBJ2-7
v_call: TRBV11-2
d_call: .
cdr3_aa: CASRRNGGLGYNEQYF
cdr3_nt: TGTGCCAGCAGGCGGAACGGGGGCTTAGGGTACAATGAGCAGTACTTC

clone_size: few
j_call: TRBJ2-3
v_call: TRBV28
d_call: TRBD2
cdr3_aa: CASSLLTGGPESTQYF
cdr3_nt: TGTGCCAGCAGTTTATTAACGGGGGGGCCCGAATCTACGCAGTATTTT

clone_size: .
j_call: TRBJ2-3
v_call: TRBV7-9
d_call: TRBD1
cdr3_aa: CANSRHRGASTDTQYF
cdr3_nt: TGTGCCAACAGCAGGCACAGGGGAGCTAGCACAGATACGCAGTATTTT

clone_size: .
j_call: TRBJ2-3
v_call: TRBV6-1
d_call: TRBD2
cdr3_aa: CASSPSTSGKAADTQYF
cdr3_nt: TGTGCCAGCAGCCCCTCGACTAGCGGGAAAGCGGCAGATACGCAGTATTTT

clone_size: many
j_call: TRBJ2-5
v_call: TRBV5-1
d_call: .
cdr3_aa: CASSLRWQTQYF
cdr3_nt: TGCGCCAGCAGCTTGAGATGGCAGACCCAGTACTTC

clone_size: few
j_call: TRBJ2-7
v_call: TRBV6-5
d_call: TRBD1
cdr3_aa: CAGSTGTAYEQYF
cdr3_nt: TGTGCCGGCAGTACGGGGACAGCCTACGAGCAGTACTTC

clone_size: few
j_call: TRBJ1-4
v_call: TRBV21-1
d_call: .
cdr3_aa: CAEEKLFF
cdr3_nt: TGTGCCGAGGAAAAACTGTTTTTT

clone_size: many
j_call: TRBJ1-2
v_call: TRBV7-9
d_call: TRBD1
cdr3_aa: CASSFNSGTGRGYTF
cdr3_nt: TGTGCCAGCAGCTTCAACTCCGGGACAGGAAGGGGCTACACCTTC

clone_size: .
j_call: TRBJ1-1
v_call: TRBV5-1
d_call: .
cdr3_aa: CASSLDEGIDEAFF
cdr3_nt: TGCGCCAGCAGCTTGGATGAGGGAATCGATGAAGCTTTCTTT

clone_size: .
j_call: TRBJ2-7
v_call: TRBV3-1
d_call: .
cdr3_aa: CASSQNRTPRSRQYF
cdr3_nt: TGTGCCAGCAGCCAAAACAGGACTCCCCGTTCGAGGCAGTACTTC

clone_size: few
j_call: TRBJ2-3
v_call: TRBV12-3/TRBV12-4
d_call: .
cdr3_aa: CASSLAARADTQYF
cdr3_nt: TGTGCCAGCAGTTTAGCGGCGAGAGCAGATACGCAGTATTTT

clone_size: .
j_call: TRBJ1-6
v_call: TRBV2
d_call: .
cdr3_aa: CASKVEGLENSPLHF
cdr3_nt: TGTGCCAGCAAGGTTGAGGGACTGGAGAATTCACCCCTCCACTTT

clone_size: .
j_call: TRBJ1-2
v_call: TRBV20-1
d_call: .
cdr3_aa: CSAPDKSLSYTF
cdr3_nt: TGCAGTGCTCCAGACAAATCCCTCAGCTACACCTTC

clone_size: few
j_call: TRBJ1-2
v_call: TRBV21-1
d_call: .
cdr3_aa: CASSKSRRTVCGYTF
cdr3_nt: TGTGCCAGCAGCAAGTCGAGACGGACCGTTTGTGGCTACACCTTC

clone_size: .
j_call: TRBJ1-4
v_call: TRBV20-1
d_call: .
cdr3_aa: CSAPTAGEGKLFF
cdr3_nt: TGCAGTGCCCCGACAGCCGGGGAAGGAAAACTGTTTTTT

clone_size: few
j_call: TRBJ1-4
v_call: TRBV7-9
d_call: TRBD1
cdr3_aa: CASSAGTGNYPATNEKLFF
cdr3_nt: TGTGCCAGCAGTGCCGGGACAGGGAATTACCCTGCAACTAATGAAAAACTGTTTTTT

clone_size: .
j_call: TRBJ1-4
v_call: TRBV11-2
d_call: .
cdr3_aa: CAGAAGPTNEKLFF
cdr3_nt: TGTGCCGGCGCGGCGGGACCAACTAATGAAAAACTGTTTTTT

clone_size: .
j_call: TRBJ2-3
v_call: TRBV12-3/TRBV12-4
d_call: .
cdr3_aa: CASSLLGGASDTQYF
cdr3_nt: TGTGCCAGCAGTTTATTGGGGGGCGCGTCAGATACGCAGTATTTT

clone_size: many
j_call: TRBJ2-5
v_call: TRBV2
d_call: .
cdr3_aa: CASSGGGETQYF
cdr3_nt: TGTGCCAGCAGCGGTGGCGGGGAGACCCAGTACTTC

clone_size: many
j_call: TRBJ2-3
v_call: TRBV7-2
d_call: .
cdr3_aa: CASSLSRADTQYF
cdr3_nt: TGTGCCAGCAGCTTATCCCGGGCAGATACGCAGTATTTT

clone_size: many
j_call: TRBJ2-3
v_call: TRBV9
d_call: .
cdr3_aa: CASSVVQSDTQYF
cdr3_nt: TGTGCCAGCAGCGTAGTCCAGTCAGATACGCAGTATTTT

clone_size: many
j_call: TRBJ2-5
v_call: TRBV7-2
d_call: TRBD2
cdr3_aa: CASSSAGLAKETQYF
cdr3_nt: TGTGCCAGCAGCTCCGCAGGACTAGCTAAAGAGACCCAGTACTTC

clone_size: many
j_call: TRBJ1-2
v_call: TRBV7-2
d_call: .
cdr3_aa: CASSLLDGYTF
cdr3_nt: TGTGCCAGCAGCTTATTGGATGGCTACACCTTC

clone_size: many
j_call: TRBJ2-7
v_call: TRBV5-1
d_call: .
cdr3_aa: CASRHTPAGEEQYF
cdr3_nt: TGCGCCAGCAGGCACACGCCGGCAGGGGAGGAGCAGTACTTC

clone_size: .
j_call: TRBJ2-3
v_call: TRBV12-3/TRBV12-4
d_call: TRBD2
cdr3_aa: CASSFFPSGGPADTEYF
cdr3_nt: TGTGCCAGCAGTTTTTTCCCTAGCGGGGGGCCCGCAGATACGGAGTATTTT

clone_size: .
j_call: TRBJ2-1
v_call: TRBV7-8
d_call: .
cdr3_aa: CASSWGSGGSYNEQFF
cdr3_nt: TGTGCCAGCAGTTGGGGATCCGGGGGCTCCTACAATGAGCAGTTCTTC

clone_size: many
j_call: TRBJ2-7
v_call: TRBV7-2
d_call: TRBD2
cdr3_aa: CASSLGSGVSYEQYF
cdr3_nt: TGTGCCAGCAGCTTAGGTAGCGGGGTCTCCTACGAGCAGTACTTC

clone_size: many
j_call: TRBJ2-1
v_call: TRBV24-1
d_call: TRBD2
cdr3_aa: CATSDFSGGRNEQFF
cdr3_nt: TGTGCCACCAGTGATTTCAGCGGGGGGCGGAATGAGCAGTTCTTC

clone_size: .
j_call: TRBJ1-4
v_call: TRBV7-9
d_call: .
cdr3_aa: CASSSRWGNEKLFF
cdr3_nt: TGTGCCAGCAGCTCCAGGTGGGGTAATGAAAAACTGTTTTTT

clone_size: few
j_call: TRBJ1-1
v_call: TRBV4-1
d_call: .
cdr3_aa: CASSQELGRRLNTEAFF
cdr3_nt: TGCGCCAGCAGCCAAGAACTGGGCAGGCGATTGAACACTGAAGCTTTCTTT

clone_size: many
j_call: TRBJ1-6
v_call: TRBV6-5
d_call: .
cdr3_aa: CATGTHNSPLHF
cdr3_nt: TGTGCCACGGGGACTCATAATTCACCCCTCCACTTT

clone_size: .
j_call: TRBJ2-1
v_call: TRBV12-3/TRBV12-4
d_call: TRBD1
cdr3_aa: CASSLWGGQGYNEQFF
cdr3_nt: TGTGCCAGCAGTTTATGGGGGGGACAGGGCTACAATGAGCAGTTCTTC

clone_size: .
j_call: TRBJ2-7
v_call: TRBV29-1
d_call: .
cdr3_aa: CNVVRGSTEQYF
cdr3_nt: TGCAACGTTGTTCGGGGCAGCACCGAGCAATACTTC

clone_size: .
j_call: TRBJ1-2
v_call: TRBV6-5
d_call: .
cdr3_aa: CASSYSVGGRRAGVYGYTF
cdr3_nt: TGTGCCAGCAGTTACTCGGTAGGGGGGCGCAGGGCCGGCGTCTATGGCTACACCTTC

clone_size: many
j_call: TRBJ2-5
v_call: TRBV20-1
d_call: .
cdr3_aa: CSAIRREPQETQYF
cdr3_nt: TGCAGTGCTATCCGCCGGGAGCCTCAAGAGACCCAGTACTTC

clone_size: .
j_call: TRBJ2-1
v_call: TRBV12-3/TRBV12-4
d_call: TRBD2
cdr3_aa: CARGMTGTTNNEQFF
cdr3_nt: TGTGCCAGAGGTATGACCGGGACTACCAACAATGAGCAGTTCTTC

clone_size: .
j_call: TRBJ2-3
v_call: TRBV4-2
d_call: TRBD2
cdr3_aa: CASSQDLAGGTDTQYF
cdr3_nt: TGTGCCAGCAGCCAAGATCTAGCGGGGGGCACAGATACGCAGTATTTT

clone_size: many
j_call: TRBJ2-5
v_call: TRBV7-2
d_call: TRBD1
cdr3_aa: CASSAQGAVRETQYF
cdr3_nt: TGTGCCAGCAGCGCGCAGGGGGCAGTCAGAGAGACCCAGTACTTC

clone_size: many
j_call: TRBJ2-1
v_call: TRBV27
d_call: .
cdr3_aa: CASRTPGGPNEQFF
cdr3_nt: TGTGCCAGCAGAACACCCGGGGGCCCCAATGAGCAGTTCTTC

clone_size: many
j_call: TRBJ2-6
v_call: TRBV6-2/TRBV6-3
d_call: TRBD1
cdr3_aa: CASRRAGTAPSGANVLTF
cdr3_nt: TGTGCCAGCAGGCGCGCCGGGACAGCTCCCTCTGGGGCCAACGTCCTGACTTTC

clone_size: once
j_call: TRBJ2-3
v_call: TRBV5-1
d_call: TRBD1
cdr3_aa: CASLRDRGRRDTQYF
cdr3_nt: TGCGCCAGTCTCCGGGACAGGGGGCGCCGGGATACGCAGTATTTT

clone_size: .
j_call: TRBJ2-5
v_call: TRBV2
d_call: .
cdr3_aa: CASSEGDRNQETQYF
cdr3_nt: TGTGCCAGCAGTGAAGGAGACAGGAACCAAGAGACCCAGTACTTC

clone_size: many
j_call: TRBJ1-2
v_call: TRBV3-1
d_call: TRBD1
cdr3_aa: CASSPGTGAGYTF
cdr3_nt: TGTGCCAGCAGCCCGGGGACAGGGGCTGGCTACACCTTC

clone_size: .
j_call: TRBJ2-7
v_call: TRBV7-9
d_call: .
cdr3_aa: CASSLDGDSYEQYF
cdr3_nt: TGTGCCAGCAGCTTAGACGGGGATTCTTACGAGCAGTACTTC

clone_size: few
j_call: TRBJ1-1
v_call: TRBV4-3
d_call: .
cdr3_aa: CASSPLGHREAFF
cdr3_nt: TGCGCCAGCAGCCCGTTGGGACACCGAGAAGCTTTCTTT

clone_size: many
j_call: TRBJ2-5
v_call: TRBV6-5
d_call: .
cdr3_aa: CASSVYETQYF
cdr3_nt: TGTGCCAGCAGTGTCTACGAGACCCAGTACTTC

clone_size: few
j_call: TRBJ2-7
v_call: TRBV11-3
d_call: .
cdr3_aa: CASSLDLDSGGLYEQYF
cdr3_nt: TGTGCCAGCAGCTTAGATCTGGATTCCGGGGGGCTCTACGAGCAGTACTTC

clone_size: many
j_call: TRBJ2-7
v_call: TRBV5-1
d_call: .
cdr3_aa: CASSLDSTSYEQYF
cdr3_nt: TGCGCCAGCAGCTTGGACAGTACCTCCTACGAGCAGTACTTC

clone_size: many
j_call: TRBJ1-2
v_call: TRBV4-3
d_call: TRBD1
cdr3_aa: CASSPGQGAIYGYTF
cdr3_nt: TGCGCCAGCAGCCCGGGACAGGGGGCGATCTATGGCTACACCTTC

clone_size: many
j_call: TRBJ1-1
v_call: TRBV4-3
d_call: .
cdr3_aa: CASSQDRTEKNTEAFF
cdr3_nt: TGCGCCAGCAGCCAAGATCGGACAGAAAAGAACACTGAAGCTTTCTTT

clone_size: .
j_call: TRBJ1-1
v_call: TRBV6-2/TRBV6-3
d_call: .
cdr3_aa: CASSPTNTGAFF
cdr3_nt: TGTGCCAGCAGCCCCACGAACACTGGAGCTTTCTTT

clone_size: .
j_call: TRBJ2-5
v_call: TRBV20-1
d_call: .
cdr3_aa: CSARRWGGLETQYF
cdr3_nt: TGCAGTGCTAGAAGGTGGGGGGGGCTGGAGACCCAGTACTTC

clone_size: many
j_call: TRBJ2-5
v_call: TRBV24-1
d_call: TRBD1
cdr3_aa: CATSDWDRVGETQYF
cdr3_nt: TGTGCCACCAGTGATTGGGACAGGGTAGGGGAGACCCAGTACTTC

clone_size: few
j_call: TRBJ2-7
v_call: TRBV6-5
d_call: .
cdr3_aa: CVSSYSRAKTHSYEQYF
cdr3_nt: TGTGTCAGCAGTTACTCGAGAGCTAAAACTCACTCCTACGAGCAGTACTTC